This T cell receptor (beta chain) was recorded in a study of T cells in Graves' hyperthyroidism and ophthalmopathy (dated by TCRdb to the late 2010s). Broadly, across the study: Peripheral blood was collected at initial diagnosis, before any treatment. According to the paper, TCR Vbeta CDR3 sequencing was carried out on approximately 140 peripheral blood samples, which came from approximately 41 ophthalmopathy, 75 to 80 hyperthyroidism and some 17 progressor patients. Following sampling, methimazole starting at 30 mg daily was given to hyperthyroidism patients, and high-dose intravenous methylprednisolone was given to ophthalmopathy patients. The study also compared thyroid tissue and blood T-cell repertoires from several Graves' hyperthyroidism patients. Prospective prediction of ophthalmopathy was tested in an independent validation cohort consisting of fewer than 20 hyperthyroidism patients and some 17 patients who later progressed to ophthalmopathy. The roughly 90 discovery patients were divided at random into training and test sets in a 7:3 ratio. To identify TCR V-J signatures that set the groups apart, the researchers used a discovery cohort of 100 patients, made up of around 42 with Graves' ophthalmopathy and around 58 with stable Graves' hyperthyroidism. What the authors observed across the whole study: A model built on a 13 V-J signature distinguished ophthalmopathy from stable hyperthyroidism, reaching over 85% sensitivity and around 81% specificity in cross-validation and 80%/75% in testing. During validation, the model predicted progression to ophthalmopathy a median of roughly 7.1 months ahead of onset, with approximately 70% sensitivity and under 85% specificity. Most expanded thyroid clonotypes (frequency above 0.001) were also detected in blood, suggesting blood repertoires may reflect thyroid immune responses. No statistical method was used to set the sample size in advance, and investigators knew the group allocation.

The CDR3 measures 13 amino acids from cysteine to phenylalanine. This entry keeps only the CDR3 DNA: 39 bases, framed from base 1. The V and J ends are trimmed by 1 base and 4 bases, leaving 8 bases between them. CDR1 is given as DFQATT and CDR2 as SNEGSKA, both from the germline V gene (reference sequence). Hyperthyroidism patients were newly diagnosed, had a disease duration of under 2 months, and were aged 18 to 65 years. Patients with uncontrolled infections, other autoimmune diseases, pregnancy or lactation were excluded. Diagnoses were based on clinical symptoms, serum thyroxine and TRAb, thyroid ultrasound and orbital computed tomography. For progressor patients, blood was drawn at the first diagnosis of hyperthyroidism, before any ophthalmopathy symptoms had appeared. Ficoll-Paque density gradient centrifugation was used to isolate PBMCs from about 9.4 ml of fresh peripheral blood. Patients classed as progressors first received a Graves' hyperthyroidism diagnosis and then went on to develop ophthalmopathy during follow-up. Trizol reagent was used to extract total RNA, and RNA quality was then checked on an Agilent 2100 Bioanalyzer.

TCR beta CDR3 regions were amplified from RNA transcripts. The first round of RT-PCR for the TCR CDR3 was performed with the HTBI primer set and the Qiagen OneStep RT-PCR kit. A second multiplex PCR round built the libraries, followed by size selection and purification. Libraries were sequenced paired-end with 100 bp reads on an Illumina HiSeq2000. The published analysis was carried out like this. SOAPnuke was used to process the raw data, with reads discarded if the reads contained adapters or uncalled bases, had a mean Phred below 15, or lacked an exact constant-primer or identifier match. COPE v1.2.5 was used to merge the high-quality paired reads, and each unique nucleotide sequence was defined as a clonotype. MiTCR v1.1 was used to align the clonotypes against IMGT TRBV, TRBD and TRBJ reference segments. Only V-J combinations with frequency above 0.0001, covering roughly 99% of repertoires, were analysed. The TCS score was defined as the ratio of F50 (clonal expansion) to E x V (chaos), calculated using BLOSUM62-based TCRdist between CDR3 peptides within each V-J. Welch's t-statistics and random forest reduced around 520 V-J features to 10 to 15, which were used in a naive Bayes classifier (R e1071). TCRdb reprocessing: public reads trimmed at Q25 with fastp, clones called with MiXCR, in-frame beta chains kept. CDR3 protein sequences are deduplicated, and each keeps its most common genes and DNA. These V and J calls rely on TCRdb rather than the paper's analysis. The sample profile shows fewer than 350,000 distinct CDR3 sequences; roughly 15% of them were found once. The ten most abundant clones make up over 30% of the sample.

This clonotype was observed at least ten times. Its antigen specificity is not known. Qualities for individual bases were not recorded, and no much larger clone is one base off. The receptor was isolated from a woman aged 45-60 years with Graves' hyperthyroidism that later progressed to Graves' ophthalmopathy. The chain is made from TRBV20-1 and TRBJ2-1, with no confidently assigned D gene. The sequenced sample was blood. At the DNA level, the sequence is TGCAGTGCTAGAGCTGGTCTATACAATGAGCAGTTCTTC. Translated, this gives CSARAGLYNEQFF.